This T cell receptor beta chain came from a study of shared clonotypes between healthy human individuals. The study's findings and limits: Despite large depth, sorted-subset datasets appeared incompletely sequenced.

In the case of this clone: Its target is unknown.

Naive CD8 cells, CD45RO-negative and positively selected for CCR7, excluded terminally differentiated effector memory CD45RA+ cells. Clones were read by immunoSEQ multiplex PCR, and TCRdb kept only the in-frame ones, dropping some. The repertoire holds under 600,000 clones, 95% to 98% seen once, with 0.25% to 0.35% in the top ten. The sample comprised naive CD8+ T cells sorted from blood. This clonotype was obtained from a man aged 25-40 years in good health.

CDR3 sequence: CASSLAPDRDEAFF. CDR3 DNA: TGTGCCAGCAGTTTAGCCCCGGATAGGGACGAAGCTTTCTTT. The chain recombines TRBV27 with TRBJ1-1; the D gene is possibly TRBD1 (5 bases). This CDR3 is built from 14 residues. V shed 2 bases and J shed 8 bases, with 15 bases lying between them. Per germline, CDR1 MNHEY and CDR2 SMNVEV (reference sequence).